This TCR beta chain was recorded in a study of glioma-infiltrating T cells (dated by TCRdb to about 2016). For the wider study: Low-grade gliomas were WHO grade II oligodendrogliomas or astrocytomas, and glioblastomas were WHO grade IV tumors sampled at initial rather than recurrent diagnosis. Three low-grade glioma patients, about 8 primary glioblastoma patients, and three non-glioma patients who contributed non-neoplastic brain tissue made up the paired cohort. For blood libraries, the target was roughly 4.5- to 10-fold sequencing coverage of about 990,000 peripheral T cells. TCR alpha- and beta-chain repertoires were sequenced from glioma tissue, non-neoplastic brain tissue and matched peripheral blood mononuclear cells. To gauge divergence between tissue and blood T-cell populations, every tissue-infiltrating repertoire was compared against the peripheral blood repertoire from the same patient. Before surgery, glioma patients were given dexamethasone for six or fewer days. Broader findings and caveats from the paper: Patients with low tissue-blood divergence were marked by a signature set of shared blood CDR3 motifs, and that set was depleted in highly divergent patients. Very few CDR3 sequences were found to be shared between tissue and blood, and this scarcity was attributed to high CDR3 diversity and limited sampling. VJ-independent divergence between tissue and blood was lower than expected in non-neoplastic patients but higher than expected in all gliomas, particularly low-grade gliomas. Group comparisons were based on small numbers of patients: three non-neoplastic, three low-grade glioma and eight glioblastoma patients.

Details on this clonotype: Its target antigen remains unknown. Base qualities are missing; no much larger clone stands one base away.

The iRepertoire nested amplicon-rescue multiplex PCR (arm-PCR) platform was used to amplify TCR alpha and beta CDR3 regions from RNA. The input for one-step reverse transcription and amplification was about 85-450 ng of tissue mRNA or PBMC total RNA. After bead purification, a secondary multiplex PCR added Illumina adapters, and libraries were gel-purified between 200 and 400 bp. The libraries contained internal 6-nucleotide barcodes that were used for demultiplexing. Sequencing of the libraries was done on an Illumina MiSeq using 2x220 or 2x250 nucleotide paired-end reads. In the original analysis: Paired reads were merged using FLASH 1.2.11 and aligned with BWA-MEM to the GRCh37 human genome, and TRA and TRB reads were then extracted. An IMGT-derived reference of cassette sequences and CDR3 motifs, with pseudogenes included, was used for V and J assignment. Three-frame translation of reads was performed, and productive CDR3s were defined as those with a C...FGXG motif and no stop codons. Clonotypes were defined as unique combinations of V-J cassette pair and CDR3 amino acid sequence. Filtering of reads was based on Hamming distance, with the threshold set by the sequence error rate of each sample in mapped regions. Starting from the raw public reads, TCRdb applied fastp trimming at Q25, assembled clones with MiXCR and retained in-frame beta chains. Each entry merges the rows of one CDR3 protein and shows their most common DNA and genes. The V and J calls were determined by TCRdb, not by the authors. Here the sample has 300,000 to 450,000 distinct CDR3 sequences; about two fifths occur a single time. The ten largest clones capture approximately 12% of the sample.

V is shortened by 9 bases, J by 0 bases, and the region joining them spans 16 bases. CDR1 and CDR2 are drawn from the germline V gene: MDHEN, SYDVKM. The CDR3 contains 15 residues, cysteine and phenylalanine counted. Only the CDR3 DNA stays, 45 bases, in frame from base 1. Immediately after resection, surgical brain or tumor specimens were cryofrozen in liquid nitrogen, with peripheral blood cells collected concurrently. The clonotype was recovered from a human donor with low-grade glioma or glioblastoma, undergoing nonglioma brain surgery, or in good health (not recorded which). Material for sequencing was glioma tissue, nonneoplastic brain tissue, or PBMCs (not recorded which). The sequence is built from TRBV28 and TRBJ2-3; matching of 6 bases hints at TRBD2 as the D gene. The encoded CDR3 is CASRWWSGSTDTQYF. The DNA sequence follows: TGTGCCAGTAGATGGTGGAGCGGGAGCACAGATACGCAGTATTTT.